This T cell receptor (beta chain) is drawn from a study of identical twins. Each CDR3 protein gets one entry after TCRdb re-called the 5' RACE reads with MiXCR. The data hold roughly 630,000 distinct CDR3 sequences, with about 7.1% observed a single time. J gave up 4 bases and V 6 bases, and 11 bases lay outside the gene matches. The CDR3 length is 16 residues. This clonotype was observed many times. The data were also submitted as part of a second study, on yellow fever vaccine responses in identical twins.

The sequenced sample was PBMCs. The sequence came from a woman aged 18-30 years in good health. The chain links TRBV12-3 or TRBV12-4 to TRBJ1-5; 8 nucleotides align to TRBD1. The CDR3 region is CASRPGQGVGNQPQHF. CDR3 DNA: TGTGCCAGCAGGCCCGGACAGGGAGTTGGGAATCAGCCCCAGCATTTT.